The rows below give T cell receptor beta chains drawn from one sample of a study of blood T cell repertoires in COVID-19. TCRdb's copy holds only in-frame clones and misses some; the assay was immunoSEQ multiplex PCR. This sample has hundreds of thousands of clones, with 85% to 90% found just once. The specimen sequenced was PBMCs or T cells enriched from blood (not recorded which). The receptor source for this set is a woman aged 50 to 60 who had recovered from COVID-19. The CDR3 runs from the conserved cysteine through the conserved F or W. D genes are given only for firm matches. Size is stated for part of the rows, as once, few or many counts, or as a class when the clone is expanded.

abundance	v_gene	j_gene	d_gene	CDR3aa	CDR3nt
few	TRBV7-3	TRBJ2-1	TRBD1	CASSQGQHNEQFF	TGTGCCAGCAGCCAGGGACAGCACAATGAGCAGTTCTTC
.	TRBV19	TRBJ2-7	.	CASSIDRRYTYEQYF	TGTGCCAGTAGTATCGACAGACGTTATACCTACGAGCAGTACTTC
once	TRBV28	TRBJ2-1	TRBD1	CASSPPGGTNEQFF	TGTGCCAGCAGCCCCCCAGGGGGCACGAATGAGCAGTTCTTC
.	TRBV27	TRBJ1-6	.	CASRLGSSYNSPLHF	TGTGCCAGCAGATTAGGGAGCTCCTATAATTCACCCCTCCACTTT
once	TRBV13	TRBJ2-1	.	CASSFYSDPSGNYNEQFF	TGTGCCAGCAGCTTTTATTCCGATCCTAGTGGAAACTACAATGAGCAGTTCTTC
.	TRBV12-3/TRBV12-4	TRBJ1-2	.	CASSHRRLGGYTF	TGTGCCAGCAGTCATAGGAGGCTAGGTGGCTACACCTTC
.	TRBV19	TRBJ2-2	.	CASSREGFSNTGELFF	TGTGCCAGTAGTCGCGAGGGCTTCTCGAACACCGGGGAGCTGTTTTTT
.	TRBV10-3	TRBJ2-3	TRBD1	CAISQGVDTQYF	TGTGCCATCAGCCAGGGGGTGGATACGCAGTATTTT
.	TRBV7-9	TRBJ1-4	.	CASSPTSEKLFF	TGTGCCAGCAGCCCGACATCTGAAAAACTGTTTTTT
.	TRBV7-9	TRBJ2-7	TRBD2	CASSGGGSSYEQYF	TGTGCCAGCAGCGGCGGCGGGAGCTCCTACGAGCAGTACTTC
.	TRBV3-1/TRBV3-2	TRBJ1-1	.	CASSQLRGSEAFF	TGTGCCAGCAGCCAATTGCGAGGATCCGAAGCTTTCTTT
.	TRBV7-2	TRBJ1-6	.	CASSQELGIKPLHF	TGTGCCAGCAGCCAGGAATTAGGCATCAAACCCCTCCACTTT
.	TRBV19	TRBJ2-2	.	CASSTPVREYTGELFF	TGTGCCAGTAGTACTCCGGTGAGGGAGTACACCGGGGAGCTGTTTTTT
.	TRBV18	TRBJ1-1	.	CASSPTRQNTEAFF	TGTGCCAGCTCACCAACCAGACAGAACACTGAAGCTTTCTTT
few	TRBV6-5	TRBJ2-1	.	CASSPPRGSYNEQFF	TGTGCCAGCAGTCCCCCTCGCGGCTCCTACAATGAGCAGTTCTTC
.	TRBV4-1	TRBJ2-1	.	CASSHLSSYNEQFF	TGCGCCAGCAGCCATCTTTCCTCCTACAATGAGCAGTTCTTC
.	TRBV27	TRBJ1-1	.	CASSLVDRYTEAFF	TGTGCCAGCAGTTTAGTGGACAGATACACTGAAGCTTTCTTT
.	TRBV18	TRBJ1-3	.	CASSPSLGDSGNTIYF	TGTGCCAGCTCACCAAGTTTAGGGGATTCCGGAAACACCATATATTTT
.	TRBV5-8	TRBJ1-5	TRBD1	CASSLGDRSNQPQHF	TGTGCCAGCAGCTTGGGGGACAGGAGCAATCAGCCCCAGCATTTT
.	TRBV5-1	TRBJ1-5	TRBD1	CASSLDGTANQPQHF	TGCGCCAGCAGCTTGGATGGGACAGCAAATCAGCCCCAGCATTTT
.	TRBV5-1	TRBJ2-2	.	CASSFRANTGELFF	TGCGCCAGCAGCTTCAGGGCGAACACCGGGGAGCTGTTTTTT
once	TRBV9	TRBJ2-2	.	CASSVALLNPTGELFF	TGTGCCAGCAGCGTAGCACTCTTGAACCCCACCGGGGAGCTGTTTTTT
.	TRBV29-1	TRBJ1-1	.	CSVSSRDNTEAFF	TGCAGCGTTTCCAGCAGGGATAACACTGAAGCTTTCTTT
.	TRBV7-6	TRBJ2-5	TRBD1	CASSQDRGAQYF	TGTGCCAGCAGCCAAGACAGGGGGGCCCAGTACTTC
once	TRBV28	TRBJ1-2	.	CASSSNYGYTF	TGTGCCAGCAGCTCGAACTATGGCTACACCTTC
.	TRBV19	TRBJ2-4	TRBD1	CASSIGGQGQNIQYF	TGTGCCAGTAGTATAGGAGGACAGGGGCAAAACATTCAGTACTTC
.	TRBV7-2	TRBJ2-1	.	CASSSKKYTVDSIYNEQFF	TGTGCCAGCAGCTCGAAAAAATATACGGTCGATTCGATCTACAATGAGCAGTTCTTC
.	TRBV10-3	TRBJ1-1	TRBD1	CAISAHSGQTEAFF	TGTGCCATCAGTGCCCACTCGGGACAGACTGAAGCTTTCTTT
.	TRBV2	TRBJ1-5	.	CASRQQGLSSQPQHF	TGTGCCAGCAGACAGCAGGGATTATCTAGTCAGCCCCAGCATTTT
.	TRBV12-3/TRBV12-4	TRBJ1-1	.	CASSLVHDTEAFF	TGTGCCAGCAGTTTAGTTCATGACACTGAAGCTTTCTTT
.	TRBV27	TRBJ2-3	.	CASSLIAPSSTDTQYF	TGTGCCAGCAGTTTAATAGCACCCTCTAGCACAGATACGCAGTATTTT
.	TRBV15	TRBJ1-1	.	CATSSPGFYYTEAFF	TGTGCCACCAGCAGTCCAGGGTTTTATTACACTGAAGCTTTCTTT
once	TRBV7-2	TRBJ2-6	.	CASSLLFSGANVLTF	TGTGCCAGCAGCTTACTGTTCTCTGGGGCCAACGTCCTGACTTTC
.	TRBV14	TRBJ2-2	TRBD2	CASSQDTGLAGPTGELFF	TGTGCCAGCAGCCAAGATACGGGACTAGCGGGACCCACCGGGGAGCTGTTTTTT
.	TRBV7-8	TRBJ1-5	TRBD1	CASSPRTGGGQPQHF	TGTGCCAGCAGCCCACGGACAGGGGGCGGTCAGCCCCAGCATTTT
.	TRBV27	TRBJ1-2	.	CASSFSFNYGYTF	TGTGCCAGCAGTTTCTCGTTTAACTATGGCTACACCTTC
.	TRBV28	TRBJ2-7	.	CASGGYEQYF	TGTGCCAGCGGCGGCTACGAGCAGTACTTC
.	TRBV5-6	TRBJ1-5	.	CASSLQGNSNQPQHF	TGTGCCAGCAGCCTACAGGGAAATAGCAATCAGCCCCAGCATTTT
.	TRBV7-9	TRBJ2-1	TRBD2	CASSITGLAGTNEQFF	TGTGCCAGCAGCATAACCGGACTAGCGGGAACGAATGAGCAGTTCTTC
.	TRBV11-2	TRBJ2-1	TRBD1	CASRLPGQPDHEQFF	TGTGCCAGTAGATTACCGGGACAGCCGGACCATGAGCAGTTCTTC
.	TRBV27	TRBJ1-5	.	CASSFEGNQPQHF	TGTGCCAGCAGTTTTGAGGGAAATCAGCCCCAGCATTTT
once	TRBV19	TRBJ2-2	TRBD2	CASQRIFGAGAGELFF	TGTGCCAGTCAAAGGATTTTCGGGGCGGGGGCCGGGGAGCTGTTTTTT
.	TRBV6-2/TRBV6-3	TRBJ2-3	TRBD2	CASSYTTSGWPTDTQYF	TGTGCCAGCAGTTACACGACTAGCGGCTGGCCAACAGATACGCAGTATTTT
once	TRBV4-2	TRBJ2-1	TRBD2	CASSQEFSGSYNEQFF	TGTGCCAGCAGCCAAGAATTTAGCGGGAGCTACAATGAGCAGTTCTTC
.	TRBV4-1	TRBJ2-3	.	CASSFPGGDTQYF	TGCGCCAGCAGCTTCCCCGGTGGAGATACGCAGTATTTT
.	TRBV5-4	TRBJ2-2	.	CASSPLDRGGELFF	TGTGCCAGCAGCCCACTCGACAGAGGCGGGGAGCTGTTTTTT
.	TRBV4-1	TRBJ2-5	TRBD1	CASSHDGTGVSQYF	TGCGCCAGCAGCCACGATGGGACAGGGGTATCCCAGTACTTC
few	TRBV7-2	TRBJ1-2	TRBD1	CASSLRQGARGYTF	TGTGCCAGCAGCTTGCGACAGGGGGCACGGGGCTACACCTTC
.	TRBV28	TRBJ2-7	TRBD2	CASAQGTGGPYEQYF	TGTGCCAGCGCTCAAGGGACGGGAGGGCCCTACGAGCAGTACTTC
.	TRBV5-5	TRBJ2-1	.	CASSLNPSYEQFF	TGTGCCAGCAGCTTGAACCCGAGCTATGAGCAGTTCTTC
.	TRBV28	TRBJ2-3	.	CASSLAGATDTQYF	TGTGCCAGCAGTTTGGCGGGGGCCACAGATACGCAGTATTTT
.	TRBV7-2	TRBJ1-5	TRBD1	CASSLGGGPQPQHF	TGTGCCAGCAGCTTAGGAGGGGGCCCTCAGCCCCAGCATTTT
.	TRBV25-1	TRBJ1-1	TRBD1	CASSEDRDSAEAFF	TGTGCCAGCAGTGAAGACAGGGACAGCGCTGAAGCTTTCTTT
.	TRBV6-2/TRBV6-3	TRBJ2-1	TRBD2	CASSARGASGPKQFF	TGTGCCAGCAGTGCCCGCGGGGCTAGCGGTCCCAAGCAGTTCTTC